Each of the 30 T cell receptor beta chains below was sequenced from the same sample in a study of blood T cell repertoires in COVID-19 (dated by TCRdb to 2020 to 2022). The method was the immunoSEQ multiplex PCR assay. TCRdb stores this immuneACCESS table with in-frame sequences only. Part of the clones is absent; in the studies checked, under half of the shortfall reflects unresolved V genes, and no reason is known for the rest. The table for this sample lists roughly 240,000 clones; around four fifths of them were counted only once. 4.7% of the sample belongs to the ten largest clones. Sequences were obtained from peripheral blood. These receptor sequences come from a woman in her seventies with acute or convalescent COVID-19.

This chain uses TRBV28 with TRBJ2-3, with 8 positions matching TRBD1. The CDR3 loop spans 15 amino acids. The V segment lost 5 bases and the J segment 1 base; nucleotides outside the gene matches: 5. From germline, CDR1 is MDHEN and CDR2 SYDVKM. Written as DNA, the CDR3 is TGTGCCAGCAGTGCAGGGGGCGCAGGCACAGATACGCAGTATTTT. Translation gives CASSAGGAGTDTQYF.

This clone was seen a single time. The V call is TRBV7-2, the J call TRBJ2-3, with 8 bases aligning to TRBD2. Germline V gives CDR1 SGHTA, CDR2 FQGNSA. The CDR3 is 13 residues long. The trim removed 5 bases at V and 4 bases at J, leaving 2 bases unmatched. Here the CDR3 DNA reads TGTGCCAGCAGCCCGGGGGGGGCAGATACGCAGTATTTT. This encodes CASSPGGADTQYF.

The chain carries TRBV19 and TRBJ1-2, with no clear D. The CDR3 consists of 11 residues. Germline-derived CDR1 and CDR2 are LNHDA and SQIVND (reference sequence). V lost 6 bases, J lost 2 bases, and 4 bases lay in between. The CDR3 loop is CASSYNYGYTF. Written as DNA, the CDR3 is TGTGCCAGTAGCTACAACTATGGCTACACCTTC.

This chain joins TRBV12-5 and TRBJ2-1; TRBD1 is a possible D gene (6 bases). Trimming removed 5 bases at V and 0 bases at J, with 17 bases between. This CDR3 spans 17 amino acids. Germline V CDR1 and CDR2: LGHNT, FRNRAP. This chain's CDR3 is CASGPISRGSSYNEQFF. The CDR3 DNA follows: TGTGCTAGTGGTCCAATCTCAAGGGGGAGCTCCTACAATGAGCAGTTCTTC.

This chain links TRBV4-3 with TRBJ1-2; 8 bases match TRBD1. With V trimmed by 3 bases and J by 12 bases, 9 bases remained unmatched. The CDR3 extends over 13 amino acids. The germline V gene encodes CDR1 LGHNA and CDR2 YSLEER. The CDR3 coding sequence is TGCGCCAGCAGCCATCGGGGGACAGGCGCTGACACCTTC. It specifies CASSHRGTGADTF.

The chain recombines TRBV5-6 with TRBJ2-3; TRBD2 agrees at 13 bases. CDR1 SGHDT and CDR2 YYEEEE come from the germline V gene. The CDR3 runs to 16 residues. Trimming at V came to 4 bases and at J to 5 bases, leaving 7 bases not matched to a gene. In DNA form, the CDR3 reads TGTGCCAGCAGCAAGACTAGCGGGGGGCAAGGAGATACGCAGTATTTT. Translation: CASSKTSGGQGDTQYF. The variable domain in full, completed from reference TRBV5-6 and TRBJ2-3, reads DAGVTQSPTHLIKTRGQQVTLRCSPKSGHDTVSWYQQALGQGPQFIFQYYEEEERQRGNFPDRFSGHQFPNYSSELNVNALLLGDSALYLCASSKTSGGQGDTQYFGPGTRLTVL.

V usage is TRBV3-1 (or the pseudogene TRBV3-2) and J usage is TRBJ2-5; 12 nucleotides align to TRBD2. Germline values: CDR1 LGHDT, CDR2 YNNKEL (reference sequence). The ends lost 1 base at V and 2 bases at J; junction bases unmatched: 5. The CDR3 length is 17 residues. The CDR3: CASSQALAGGPQETQYF. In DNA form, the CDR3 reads TGTGCCAGCAGCCAAGCCCTAGCGGGGGGGCCTCAAGAGACCCAGTACTTC.

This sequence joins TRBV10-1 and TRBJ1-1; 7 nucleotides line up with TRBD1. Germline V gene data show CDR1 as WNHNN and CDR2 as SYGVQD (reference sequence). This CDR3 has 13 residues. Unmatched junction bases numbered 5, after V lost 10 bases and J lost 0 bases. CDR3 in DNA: TGCGCCACTCGGACAGGCCTGAACACTGAAGCTTTCTTT. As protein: CATRTGLNTEAFF.

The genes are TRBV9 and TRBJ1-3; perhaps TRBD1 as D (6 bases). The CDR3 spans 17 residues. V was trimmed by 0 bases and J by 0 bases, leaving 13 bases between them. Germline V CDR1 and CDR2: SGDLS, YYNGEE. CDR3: CASSVDPGVFSGNTIYF. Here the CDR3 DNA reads TGTGCCAGCAGCGTAGACCCAGGGGTGTTCTCTGGAAACACCATATATTTT.

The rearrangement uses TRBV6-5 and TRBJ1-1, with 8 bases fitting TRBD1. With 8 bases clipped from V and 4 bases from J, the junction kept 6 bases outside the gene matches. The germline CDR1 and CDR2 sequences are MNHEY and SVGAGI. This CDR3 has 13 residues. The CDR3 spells CASVLQGGTEAFF. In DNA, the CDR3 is TGTGCCAGCGTATTACAGGGGGGCACTGAAGCTTTCTTT.

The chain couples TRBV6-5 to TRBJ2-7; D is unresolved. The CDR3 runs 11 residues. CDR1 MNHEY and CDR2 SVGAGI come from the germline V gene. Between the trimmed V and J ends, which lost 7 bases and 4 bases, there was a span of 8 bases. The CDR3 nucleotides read TGTGCCAGCACCCTTTCTTACGAGCAGTACTTC. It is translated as CASTLSYEQYF.

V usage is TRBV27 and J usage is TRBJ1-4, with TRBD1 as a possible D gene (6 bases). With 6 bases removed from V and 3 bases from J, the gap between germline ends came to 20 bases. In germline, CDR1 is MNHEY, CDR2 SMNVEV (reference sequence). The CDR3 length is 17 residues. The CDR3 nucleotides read TGTGCCAGCAGCCCGCCGGGGGGCATCAAAGCTAATGAAAAACTGTTTTTT. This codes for CASSPPGGIKANEKLFF. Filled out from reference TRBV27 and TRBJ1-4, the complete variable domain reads EAQVTQNPRYLITVTGKKLTVTCSQNMNHEYMSWYRQDPGLGLRQIYYSMNVEVTDKGDVPEGYKVSRKEKRNFPLILESPSPNQTSLYFCASSPPGGIKANEKLFFGSGTQLSVL.

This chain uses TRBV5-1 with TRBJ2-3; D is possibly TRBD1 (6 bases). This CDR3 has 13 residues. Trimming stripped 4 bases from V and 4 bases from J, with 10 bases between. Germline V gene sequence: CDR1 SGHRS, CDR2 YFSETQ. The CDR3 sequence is CASSTGQSDTQYF. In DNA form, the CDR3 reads TGCGCCAGCAGCACCGGACAGTCAGATACGCAGTATTTT.

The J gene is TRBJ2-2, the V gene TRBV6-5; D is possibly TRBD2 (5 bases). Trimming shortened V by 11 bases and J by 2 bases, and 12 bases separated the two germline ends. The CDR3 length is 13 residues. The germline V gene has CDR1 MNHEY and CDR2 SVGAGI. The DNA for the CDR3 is TGTGCCGGGCGGGCAGTAAACACCGGGGAGCTGTTTTTT. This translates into CAGRAVNTGELFF.

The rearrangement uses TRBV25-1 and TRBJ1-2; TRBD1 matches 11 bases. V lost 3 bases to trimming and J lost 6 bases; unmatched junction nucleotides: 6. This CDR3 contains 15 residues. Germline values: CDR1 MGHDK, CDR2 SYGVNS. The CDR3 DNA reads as TGTGCCAGCAGTGAGGCAGGACAGGGGGCAAATGGCTACACCTTC. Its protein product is CASSEAGQGANGYTF.

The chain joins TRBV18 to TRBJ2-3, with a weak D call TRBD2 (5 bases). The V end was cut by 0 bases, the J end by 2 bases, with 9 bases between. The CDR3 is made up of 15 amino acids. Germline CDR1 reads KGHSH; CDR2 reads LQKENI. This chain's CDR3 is CASSPPWGDTDTQYF. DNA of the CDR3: TGTGCCAGCTCACCACCGTGGGGAGACACAGATACGCAGTATTTT.

CDR3 sequence (DNA): TGTGCCAGCAGCCAAGGTCCACCGGGACAGGGGTTCTATGGCTACACCTTC. The encoded protein is CASSQGPPGQGFYGYTF. The chain employs TRBV4-2 and TRBJ1-2, with 10 bases identical to TRBD1. Unmatched junction bases numbered 9, after V lost 1 base and J lost 4 bases. The CDR3 extends over 17 amino acids. Germline V gene sequence: CDR1 LGHNA, CDR2 YNFKEQ.

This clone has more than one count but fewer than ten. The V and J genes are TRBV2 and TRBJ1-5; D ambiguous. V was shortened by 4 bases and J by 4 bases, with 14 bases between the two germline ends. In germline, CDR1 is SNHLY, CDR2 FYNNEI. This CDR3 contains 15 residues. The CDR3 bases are TGTGCCAGCAGTGGGATGAGAGGGAGAAATCAGCCCCAGCATTTT. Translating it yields CASSGMRGRNQPQHF.

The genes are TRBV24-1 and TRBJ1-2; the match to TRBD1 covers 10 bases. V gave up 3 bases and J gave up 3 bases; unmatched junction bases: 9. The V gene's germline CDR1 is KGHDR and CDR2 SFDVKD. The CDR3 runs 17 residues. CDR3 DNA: TGTGCCACCAGTGATGTCAAGACAGGGGGCGCCTACTATGGCTACACCTTC. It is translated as CATSDVKTGGAYYGYTF.

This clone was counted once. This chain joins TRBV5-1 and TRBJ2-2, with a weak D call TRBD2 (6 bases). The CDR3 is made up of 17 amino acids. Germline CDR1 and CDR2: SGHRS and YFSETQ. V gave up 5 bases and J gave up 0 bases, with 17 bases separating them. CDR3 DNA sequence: TGCGCCAGCAGGGAGGGGTCGGGACTCCCGAACACCGGGGAGCTGTTTTTT. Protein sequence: CASREGSGLPNTGELFF.

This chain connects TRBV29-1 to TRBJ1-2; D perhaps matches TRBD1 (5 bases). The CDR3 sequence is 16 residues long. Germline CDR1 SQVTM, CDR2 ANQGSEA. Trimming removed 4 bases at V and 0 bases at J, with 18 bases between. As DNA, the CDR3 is TGCAGCGTTGTTGGGACTGACAGAACTTCTAACTATGGCTACACCTTC. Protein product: CSVVGTDRTSNYGYTF.

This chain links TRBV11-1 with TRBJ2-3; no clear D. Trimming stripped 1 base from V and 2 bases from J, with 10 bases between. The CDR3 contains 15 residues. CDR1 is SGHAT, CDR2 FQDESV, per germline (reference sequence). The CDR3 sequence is CASSLEVQNTDTQYF. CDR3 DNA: TGTGCCAGCAGCTTAGAAGTCCAGAACACAGATACGCAGTATTTT.

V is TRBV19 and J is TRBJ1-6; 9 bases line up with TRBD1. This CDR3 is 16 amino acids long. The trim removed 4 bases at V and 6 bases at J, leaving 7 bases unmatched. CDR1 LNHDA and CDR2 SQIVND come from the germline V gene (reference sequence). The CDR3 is CASSTRTGATNSPLHF. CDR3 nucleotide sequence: TGTGCCAGTAGTACGCGGACAGGGGCTACTAATTCACCCCTCCACTTT.

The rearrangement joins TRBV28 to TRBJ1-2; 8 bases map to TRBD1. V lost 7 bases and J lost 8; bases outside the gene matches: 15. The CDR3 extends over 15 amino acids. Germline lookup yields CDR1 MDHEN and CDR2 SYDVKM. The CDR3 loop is CASIPRTGFGWGYTF. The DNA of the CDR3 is TGTGCCAGCATCCCACGGACAGGGTTTGGCTGGGGCTACACCTTC.

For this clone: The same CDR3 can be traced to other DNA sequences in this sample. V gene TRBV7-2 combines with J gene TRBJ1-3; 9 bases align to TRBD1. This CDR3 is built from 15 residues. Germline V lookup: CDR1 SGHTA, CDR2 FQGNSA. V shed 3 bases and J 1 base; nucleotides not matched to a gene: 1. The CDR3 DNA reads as TGTGCCAGCAGCTTGGACAGGGGTTCTGGAAACACCATATATTTT. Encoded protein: CASSLDRGSGNTIYF.

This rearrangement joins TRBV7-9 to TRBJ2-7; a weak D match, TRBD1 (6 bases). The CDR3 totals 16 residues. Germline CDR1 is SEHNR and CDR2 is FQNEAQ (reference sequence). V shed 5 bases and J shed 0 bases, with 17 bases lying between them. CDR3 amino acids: CASSPWADRSSYEQYF. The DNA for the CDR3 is TGTGCCAGCAGCCCCTGGGCCGACAGGAGCTCCTACGAGCAGTACTTC.

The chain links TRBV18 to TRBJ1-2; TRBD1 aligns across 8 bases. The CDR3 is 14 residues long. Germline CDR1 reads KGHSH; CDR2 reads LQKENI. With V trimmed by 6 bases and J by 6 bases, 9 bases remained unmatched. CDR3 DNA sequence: TGTGCCAGCTCGCCGGGACAGGCGGCGGATGGCTACACCTTC. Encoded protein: CASSPGQAADGYTF.

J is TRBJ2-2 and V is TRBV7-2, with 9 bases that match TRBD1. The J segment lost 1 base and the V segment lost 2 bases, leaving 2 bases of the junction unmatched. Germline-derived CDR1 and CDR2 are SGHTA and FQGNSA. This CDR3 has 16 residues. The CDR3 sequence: CASSLWGQGNTGELFF. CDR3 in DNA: TGTGCCAGCAGCTTATGGGGACAGGGGAACACCGGGGAGCTGTTTTTT. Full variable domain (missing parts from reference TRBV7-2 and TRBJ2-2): GAGVSQSPSNKVTEKGKDVELRCDPISGHTALYWYRQSLGQGLEFLIYFQGNSAPDKSGLPSDRFSAERTGGSVSTLTIQRTQQEDSAVYLCASSLWGQGNTGELFFGEGSRLTVL.

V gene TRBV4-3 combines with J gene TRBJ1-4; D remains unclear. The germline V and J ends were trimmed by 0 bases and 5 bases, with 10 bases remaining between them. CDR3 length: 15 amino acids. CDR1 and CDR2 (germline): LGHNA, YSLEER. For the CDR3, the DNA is TGCGCCAGCAGCCAAGATCACCGAGGGAATGAAAAACTGTTTTTT. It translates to CASSQDHRGNEKLFF.

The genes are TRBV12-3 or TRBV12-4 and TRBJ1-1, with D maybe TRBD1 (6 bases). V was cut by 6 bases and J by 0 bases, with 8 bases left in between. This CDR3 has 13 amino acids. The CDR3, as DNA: TGTGCCAGCAGCGGACAGATGAACACTGAAGCTTTCTTT. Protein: CASSGQMNTEAFF.